The T cell receptor (beta chain) described here comes from a study of CXCR3-negative and CXCR3-positive naive CD8 T cells. Comment on this clonotype: Antigen unknown.

The method, 5' RACE with UMI labels, was used to prepare the TRB cDNA libraries. From its re-call of the 5' RACE reads, TCRdb lists each CDR3 protein once, without DNA. This listing includes about 85,000 distinct CDR3 sequences. General study points: Naive cells with CXCR3 showed TRB CDR3s that were more hydrophobic than those in CXCR3-negative naive cells. Fresh PBMCs served for most assays, and CXCR3 expression fell partially after cryopreservation.

The sequencing sample was made of naive CXCR3+ CD8+ T cells from blood. The subset here: CD45RO-CCR7+CD27+CD95- naive CD8+ T cells expressing CXCR3 (TNR3+). The TCR sequence derives from a human donor in good health. Some clones in this sample may be carry-over from other donors' samples.

This CDR3 is CASRPTRGSYNEQFF. V and J are TRBV5-1 and TRBJ2-1. Germline-derived CDR1 and CDR2 are SGHRS and YFSETQ. This CDR3 spans 15 amino acids.